The clone carrying this TCR beta chain was recorded once. The data derive from a study of blood T cell repertoires in COVID-19. Sequencing used immunoSEQ multiplex PCR; TCRdb keeps in-frame clones, though not all of them. This sample has over 80,000 clones; around 89% occur once, and the top ten carry roughly 9%. Germline V gene sequence: CDR1 LGHNT, CDR2 FRNRAP. CDR3 length equals 13 residues. The source material was peripheral blood. The clonotype originates from a man over 45 with acute or convalescent COVID-19. V usage is TRBV12-5 and J usage is TRBJ2-7, with TRBD1 identical over 10 bases. This chain's CDR3 is CASGLGTGVEQYF. CDR3 DNA: TGTGCCAGCGGGCTCGGGACAGGGGTCGAGCAGTACTTC.